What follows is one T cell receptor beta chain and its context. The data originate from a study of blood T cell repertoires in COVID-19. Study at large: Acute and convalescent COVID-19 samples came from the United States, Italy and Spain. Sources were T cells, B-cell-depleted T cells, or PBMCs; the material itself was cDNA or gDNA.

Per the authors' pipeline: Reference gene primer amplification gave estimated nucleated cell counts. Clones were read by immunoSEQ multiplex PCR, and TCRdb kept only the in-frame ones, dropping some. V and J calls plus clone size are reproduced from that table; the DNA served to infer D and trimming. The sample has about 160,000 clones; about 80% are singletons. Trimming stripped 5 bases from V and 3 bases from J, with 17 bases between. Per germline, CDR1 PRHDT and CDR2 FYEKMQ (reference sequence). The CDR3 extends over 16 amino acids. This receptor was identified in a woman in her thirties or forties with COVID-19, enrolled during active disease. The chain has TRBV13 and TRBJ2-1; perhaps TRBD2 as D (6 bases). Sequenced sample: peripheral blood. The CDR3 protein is CASSPQERESYNEQFF. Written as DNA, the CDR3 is TGTGCCAGCAGCCCCCAAGAACGGGAGAGCTACAATGAGCAGTTCTTC.